This T cell receptor (beta chain) was identified in a study of cytomegalovirus exposure and HLA in healthy donors. Findings of the study overall: Rates of TCR association differed by HLA locus in a later analysis, with DRB1 highest and HLA-C lowest.

With regard to this clone: As yet, its antigen is unknown.

PCR employed 60 Vbeta and 13 Jbeta primers. Only in-frame clones appear in the TCRdb table, and some are missing; sequencing was by immunoSEQ multiplex PCR. The table includes some 150,000 clones, approximately 78% detected once. Trimming at V came to 6 bases and at J to 2 bases, leaving 13 bases not matched to a gene. CDR1 SGHTA and CDR2 FQGNSA come from the germline V gene. This CDR3 spans 16 amino acids. This chain connects TRBV7-2 to TRBJ2-7; 7 nucleotides align to TRBD2. This clonotype was sampled from a man between 18 and 35 years old in good health and CMV-seropositive. Input material: PBMCs. The CDR3 region is CASRLVLSGTTYEQYF. The CDR3 DNA sequence: TGTGCCAGCAGACTAGTGTTGAGCGGGACTACCTACGAGCAGTACTTC.